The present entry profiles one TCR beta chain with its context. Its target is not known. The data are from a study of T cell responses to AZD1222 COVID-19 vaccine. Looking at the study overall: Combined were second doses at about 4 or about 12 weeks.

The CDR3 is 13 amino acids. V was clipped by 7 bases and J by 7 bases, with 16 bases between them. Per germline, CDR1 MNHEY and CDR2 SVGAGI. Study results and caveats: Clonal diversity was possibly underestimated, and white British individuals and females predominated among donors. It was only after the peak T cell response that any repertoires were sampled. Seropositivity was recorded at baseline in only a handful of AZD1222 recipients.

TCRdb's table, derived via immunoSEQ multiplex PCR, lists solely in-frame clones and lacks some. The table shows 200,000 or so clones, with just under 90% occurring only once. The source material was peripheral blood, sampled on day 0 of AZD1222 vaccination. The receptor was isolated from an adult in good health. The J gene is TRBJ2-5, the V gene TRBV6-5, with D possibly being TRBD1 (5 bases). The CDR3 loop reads CASTTPGLGTQYF. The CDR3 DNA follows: TGTGCCAGCACCACCCCAGGGTTAGGGACCCAGTACTTC.